What follows are 19 T cell receptor beta chains derived from one specimen sequenced in a study of blood T cell repertoires in COVID-19. TCRdb's copy holds only in-frame clones and misses some; the assay was immunoSEQ multiplex PCR. The sample lists under 350,000 clones; roughly 90% were seen once. The sequencing input was PBMCs or T cells enriched from blood (not recorded which). The receptors were sampled from a woman between 55 and 75 years old who had recovered from COVID-19.

This chain uses TRBV12-5 with TRBJ2-2, with 11 bases lining up with TRBD1. The V gene end was trimmed by 0 bases and the J gene end by 7 bases; junction bases not matched to a gene: 10. Germline V gene lookup returns CDR1 LGHNT and CDR2 FRNRAP. CDR3 length equals 18 residues. DNA of the CDR3: TGTGCTAGTGGTTTGGTACCCGGGACAGGGGGATTCGTCGGGGAGCTGTTTTTT. Its translation: CASGLVPGTGGFVGELFF. Full variable domain (remainder filled in from reference TRBV12-5 and TRBJ2-2): DARVTQTPRHKVTEMGQEVTMRCQPILGHNTVFWYRQTMMQGLELLAYFRNRAPLDDSGMPKDRFSAEMPDATLATLKIQPSEPRDSAVYFCASGLVPGTGGFVGELFFGEGSRLTVL.

This chain joins TRBV5-4 and TRBJ2-1; a weak D match, TRBD1 (6 bases). The V gene lost 0 bases and the J gene lost 7 bases, with 8 bases spanning the gap. CDR1 and CDR2 (germline): SGHNT, YYREEE (reference sequence). The CDR3 extends over 13 amino acids. CDR3 in amino acids: CASSLAQGNEQFF. CDR3 nucleotide sequence: TGTGCCAGCAGCTTGGCACAGGGAAATGAGCAGTTCTTC.

CDR3: CASILSQRRVTNEQFF. In DNA, the CDR3 is TGTGCCAGCATACTAAGTCAGAGGCGTGTTACGAATGAGCAGTTCTTC. The chain has TRBV28 and TRBJ2-1; D remains ambiguous. V was clipped by 7 bases and J by 7 bases, with 23 bases between them. Germline V gives CDR1 MDHEN, CDR2 SYDVKM. This CDR3 comprises 16 residues.

The chain carries TRBV7-8 and TRBJ2-2; D unresolved. Trimming stripped 5 bases from V and 6 bases from J, with 13 bases between. The CDR3 extends over 14 amino acids. CDR1 and CDR2 (germline): SGHVS, FQNEAQ. The CDR3 protein is CASSPGNWAGELFF. Here the CDR3 DNA reads TGTGCCAGCAGCCCGGGTAACTGGGCCGGGGAGCTGTTTTTT.

V gene TRBV19 combines with J gene TRBJ1-2; 8 bases agree with TRBD1. The CDR3 sequence is 14 residues long. CDR1 and CDR2 from the germline V gene are LNHDA and SQIVND (reference sequence). The J segment lost 4 bases and the V segment lost 6 bases, leaving 7 bases of the junction unmatched. For the CDR3, the DNA is TGTGCCAGTAGCGGGACAGGCCGAGGCTATGGCTACACCTTC. Translating gives CASSGTGRGYGYTF.

The gene calls are TRBV7-2 and TRBJ2-5; 7 bases align to TRBD1. This CDR3 has 13 residues. Trimming removed 4 bases from V and 6 bases from J; junction bases left unmatched: 5. CDR1 SGHTA and CDR2 FQGNSA come from the germline V gene. CDR3 in DNA: TGTGCCAGCAGCTCCGGGGACAGTAAGACCCAGTACTTC. Its translation is CASSSGDSKTQYF.

This chain uses TRBV19 with TRBJ2-2; 8 positions agree with TRBD2. V lost 5 bases, J lost 8 bases, and 10 bases stayed unmatched. The germline V gene has CDR1 LNHDA and CDR2 SQIVND (reference sequence). The length of the CDR3 is 15 residues. The CDR3 protein is CASSPPGSGGGELFF. The CDR3 nucleotides are TGTGCCAGTAGTCCGCCGGGGAGCGGGGGTGGGGAGCTGTTTTTT.

The chain links TRBV30 to TRBJ1-1; TRBD1 matches 7 bases. V gave up 6 bases and J gave up 1 base; unmatched junction bases: 2. Germline values: CDR1 GTSNPN, CDR2 SVGIG (reference sequence). This CDR3 region has 12 residues. The CDR3 coding sequence is TGTGCCTGTAGGACAGGGAACACTGAAGCTTTCTTT. This codes for CACRTGNTEAFF.

The chain recombines TRBV7-6 with TRBJ2-5; 8 bases map to TRBD1. Germline CDR1 and CDR2: SGHVS and FNYEAQ. V lost 5 bases to trimming and J lost 5 bases; unmatched junction nucleotides: 4. The CDR3 runs to 13 residues. CDR3 coding DNA: TGTGCCAGCAGCCCCGGACAGGGTGAGACCCAGTACTTC. It specifies CASSPGQGETQYF.

This sequence joins TRBV4-1 and TRBJ2-3; D is possibly TRBD2 (5 bases). The CDR3 has 13 residues. Germline-derived CDR1 and CDR2 are MGHRA and YSYEKL. V lost 3 bases and J 6 bases, leaving 10 bases between the germline ends. In nucleotides, the CDR3 is TGCGCCAGCAGCCAGGCCCGGGGTGATACGCAGTATTTT. It is translated as CASSQARGDTQYF.

This chain joins TRBV19 and TRBJ1-4; D not resolved. Per the germline V gene, CDR1 is LNHDA and CDR2 is SQIVND (reference sequence). The CDR3 length is 16 residues. Deletions cut 5 bases from V and 5 bases from J, with 18 bases between. CDR3 amino acids: CASSPFYRTLNEKLFF. Here the CDR3 DNA reads TGTGCCAGTAGTCCATTTTACAGAACTCTGAATGAAAAACTGTTTTTT. Looking up the rest from reference TRBV19 and TRBJ1-4 gives the full variable domain: DGGITQSPKYLFRKEGQNVTLSCEQNLNHDAMYWYRQDPGQGLRLIYYSQIVNDFQKGDIAEGYSVSREKKESFPLTVTSAQKNPTAFYLCASSPFYRTLNEKLFFGSGTQLSVL.

This chain uses TRBV28 with TRBJ2-3, with 12 bases fitting TRBD2. V trimming: 6 bases; J trimming: 7 bases; junction bases outside the gene matches: 29. Germline CDR1 and CDR2: MDHEN and SYDVKM. This CDR3 spans 22 amino acids. Here the CDR3 DNA reads TGTGCCAGCAGCCCGAGCGGTCTAGGGCTAGCGGGAGGGCCAAAGCGTACACATACGCAGTATTTT. Translating gives CASSPSGLGLAGGPKRTHTQYF.

This rearrangement joins TRBV27 to TRBJ1-1; 7 bases match TRBD1. Germline V gene data show CDR1 as MNHEY and CDR2 as SMNVEV (reference sequence). J lost 3 bases, V lost 6 bases, and 4 bases had no gene match. The CDR3 is 13 residues long. The CDR3: CASRRDSYTEAFF. CDR3 sequence (DNA): TGTGCCAGCAGACGGGACAGCTACACTGAAGCTTTCTTT.

This chain connects TRBV27 to TRBJ1-2; 11 bases fit TRBD1. In germline, CDR1 is MNHEY, CDR2 SMNVEV (reference sequence). Losses at the gene ends were 2 bases for V and 8 bases for J; bases not matched to a gene: 7. This CDR3 is 15 amino acids long. The DNA of the CDR3 is TGTGCCAGCAGTTTAGGCGGGACAGGGGGACACGGCTACACCTTC. Its protein is CASSLGGTGGHGYTF.

The V gene is TRBV2, the J gene TRBJ1-2; D gene unclear. The CDR3 runs 12 residues. V shed 4 bases and J shed 8 bases, with 11 bases lying between them. Per germline, CDR1 SNHLY and CDR2 FYNNEI. DNA for the CDR3: TGTGCCAGCAGTGTAGCTACGGAGGGCTACACCTTC. This codes for CASSVATEGYTF.

The chain uses TRBV19 and TRBJ2-3, with TRBD1 matching over 8 bases. Germline loops: CDR1 LNHDA, CDR2 SQIVND (reference sequence). With 5 bases clipped from V and 6 bases from J, the junction kept 10 bases outside the gene matches. CDR3 length: 15 residues. CDR3 sequence reads: CASSAGQGRVDTQYF. The CDR3, as DNA: TGTGCCAGTAGTGCCGGACAGGGCCGAGTCGATACGCAGTATTTT. Combining the CDR3 with reference TRBV19 and TRBJ2-3 gives the whole variable domain DGGITQSPKYLFRKEGQNVTLSCEQNLNHDAMYWYRQDPGQGLRLIYYSQIVNDFQKGDIAEGYSVSREKKESFPLTVTSAQKNPTAFYLCASSAGQGRVDTQYFGPGTRLTVL.

V gene TRBV19 combines with J gene TRBJ2-7; D gene uncertain. Trimming cost V 7 bases and J 0 bases, with 16 bases left between them. CDR1 and CDR2 (germline): LNHDA, SQIVND (reference sequence). This CDR3 is built from 15 residues. CDR3 residues: CASTLGGSSSYEQYF. The CDR3 bases are TGTGCCAGTACCCTAGGTGGCAGCAGCTCCTACGAGCAGTACTTC. The whole variable domain, remainder taken from reference TRBV19 and TRBJ2-7, is DGGITQSPKYLFRKEGQNVTLSCEQNLNHDAMYWYRQDPGQGLRLIYYSQIVNDFQKGDIAEGYSVSREKKESFPLTVTSAQKNPTAFYLCASTLGGSSSYEQYFGPGTRLTVT.

This chain joins TRBV6-6 and TRBJ1-5, with a weak D call TRBD1 (6 bases). The germline V gene encodes CDR1 MNHNY and CDR2 SVGAGI (reference sequence). Trimming shortened V by 6 bases and J by 4 bases, and 7 bases separated the two germline ends. CDR3 size: 12 residues. The CDR3 nucleotides read TGTGCCAGCAGACAGGGAAATCAGCCCCAGCATTTT. Translating it yields CASRQGNQPQHF.

This chain joins TRBV5-1 and TRBJ2-7, with D unclear. CDR3 length: 13 amino acids. CDR1 and CDR2 (germline): SGHRS, YFSETQ. Trimming removed 4 bases at V and 0 bases at J, with 8 bases between. In DNA form, the CDR3 reads TGCGCCAGCAGCCTAAGCGTCTCCTACGAGCAGTACTTC. The encoded protein is CASSLSVSYEQYF.